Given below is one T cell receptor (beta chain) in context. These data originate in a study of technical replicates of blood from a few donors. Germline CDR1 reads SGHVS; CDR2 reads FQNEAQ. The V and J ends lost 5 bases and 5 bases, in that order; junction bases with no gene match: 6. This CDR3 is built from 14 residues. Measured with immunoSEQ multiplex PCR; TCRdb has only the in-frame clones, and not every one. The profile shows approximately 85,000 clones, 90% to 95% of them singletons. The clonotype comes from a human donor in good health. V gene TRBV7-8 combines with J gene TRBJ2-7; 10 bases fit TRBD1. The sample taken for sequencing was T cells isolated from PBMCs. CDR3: CASSHRQGADEQYF. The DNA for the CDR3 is TGTGCCAGCAGCCATAGACAGGGGGCGGACGAGCAGTACTTC.